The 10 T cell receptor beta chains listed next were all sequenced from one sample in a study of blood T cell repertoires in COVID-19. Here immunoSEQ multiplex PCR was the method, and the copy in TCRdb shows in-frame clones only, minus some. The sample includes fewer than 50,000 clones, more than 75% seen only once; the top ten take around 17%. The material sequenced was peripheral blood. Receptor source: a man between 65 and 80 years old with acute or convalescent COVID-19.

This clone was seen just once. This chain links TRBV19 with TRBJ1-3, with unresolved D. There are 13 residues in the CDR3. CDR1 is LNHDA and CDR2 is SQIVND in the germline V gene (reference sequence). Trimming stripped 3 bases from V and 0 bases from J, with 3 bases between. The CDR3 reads CASSIGSGNTIYF. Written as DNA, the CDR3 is TGTGCCAGTAGTATCGGCTCTGGAAACACCATATATTTT.

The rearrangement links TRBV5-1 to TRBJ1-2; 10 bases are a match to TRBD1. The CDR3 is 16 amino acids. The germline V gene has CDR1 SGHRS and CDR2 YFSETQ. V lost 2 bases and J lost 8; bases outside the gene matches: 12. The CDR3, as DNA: TGCGCCAGCAGCTTATGGTTGGGGACAGGGGTGCAGGGCTACACCTTC. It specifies CASSLWLGTGVQGYTF.

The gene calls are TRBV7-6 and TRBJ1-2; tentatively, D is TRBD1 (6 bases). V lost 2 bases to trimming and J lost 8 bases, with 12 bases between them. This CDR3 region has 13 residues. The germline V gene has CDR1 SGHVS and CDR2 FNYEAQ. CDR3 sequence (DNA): TGTGCCAGCAGCTTAAGGGGGGGCAGGGGCTACACCTTC. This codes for CASSLRGGRGYTF.

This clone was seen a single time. Written as DNA, the CDR3 is TGCGCCAGCAGCTTGGCTCCAGGTTCGAACACCGGGGAGCTGTTTTTT. It yields the protein CASSLAPGSNTGELFF. This chain uses TRBV5-1 with TRBJ2-2; D gene uncertain. The germline gives CDR1 SGHRS, CDR2 YFSETQ. The V end was cut by 0 bases, the J end by 0 bases, with 9 bases between. CDR3 size: 16 residues. Filled out from reference TRBV5-1 and TRBJ2-2, the complete variable domain reads KAGVTQTPRYLIKTRGQQVTLSCSPISGHRSVSWYQQTPGQGLQFLFEYFSETQRNKGNFPGRFSGRQFSNSRSEMNVSTLELGDSALYLCASSLAPGSNTGELFFGEGSRLTVL.

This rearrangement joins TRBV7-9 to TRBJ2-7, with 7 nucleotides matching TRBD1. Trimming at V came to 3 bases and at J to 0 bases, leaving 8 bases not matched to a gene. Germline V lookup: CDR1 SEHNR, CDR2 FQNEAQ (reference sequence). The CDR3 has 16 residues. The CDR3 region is CASSFRDSYNSYEQYF. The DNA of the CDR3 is TGTGCCAGCAGCTTCCGGGACAGTTATAACTCCTACGAGCAGTACTTC.

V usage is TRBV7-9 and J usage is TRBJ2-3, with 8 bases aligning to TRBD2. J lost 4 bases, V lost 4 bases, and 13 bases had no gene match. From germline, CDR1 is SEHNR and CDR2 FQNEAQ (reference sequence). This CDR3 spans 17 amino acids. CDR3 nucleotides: TGTGCCAGCAGCTCCGCCGGGACTAGTAGTTTTCCAGATACGCAGTATTTT. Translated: CASSSAGTSSFPDTQYF. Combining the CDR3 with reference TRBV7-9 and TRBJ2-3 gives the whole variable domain DTGVSQNPRHKITKRGQNVTFRCDPISEHNRLYWYRQTLGQGPEFLTYFQNEAQLEKSRLLSDRFSAERPKGSFSTLEIQRTEQGDSAMYLCASSSAGTSSFPDTQYFGPGTRLTVL.

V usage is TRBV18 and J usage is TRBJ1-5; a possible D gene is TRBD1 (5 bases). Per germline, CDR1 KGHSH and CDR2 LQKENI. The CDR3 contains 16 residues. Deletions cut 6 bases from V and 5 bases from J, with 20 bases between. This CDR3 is CASSKTTGADHQPQHF. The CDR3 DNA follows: TGTGCCAGCTCTAAAACCACTGGGGCCGACCATCAGCCCCAGCATTTT.

In DNA, the CDR3 is TGTGCCAGCAGCTTGGAACTAGCCCCCTACGAGCAGTACTTC. Its translation is CASSLELAPYEQYF. V usage is TRBV5-6 and J usage is TRBJ2-7; TRBD2 is a possible D gene (6 bases). V was shortened by 0 bases and J by 2 bases, with 9 bases between the two germline ends. Germline V gives CDR1 SGHDT, CDR2 YYEEEE. CDR3 size: 14 residues.

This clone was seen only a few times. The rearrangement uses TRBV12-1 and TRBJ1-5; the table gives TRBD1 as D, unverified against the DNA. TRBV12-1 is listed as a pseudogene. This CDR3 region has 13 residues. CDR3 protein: CAGFDRSNQPQHF. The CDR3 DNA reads TGTGCCGGATTTGACAGAAGCAATCAGCCCCAGCATTTT.

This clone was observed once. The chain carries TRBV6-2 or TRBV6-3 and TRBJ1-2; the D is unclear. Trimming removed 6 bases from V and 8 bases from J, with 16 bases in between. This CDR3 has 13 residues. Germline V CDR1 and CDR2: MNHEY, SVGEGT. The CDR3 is CASSPDFRGGYTF. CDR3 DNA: TGTGCCAGCAGCCCCGACTTCCGAGGGGGCTACACCTTC.